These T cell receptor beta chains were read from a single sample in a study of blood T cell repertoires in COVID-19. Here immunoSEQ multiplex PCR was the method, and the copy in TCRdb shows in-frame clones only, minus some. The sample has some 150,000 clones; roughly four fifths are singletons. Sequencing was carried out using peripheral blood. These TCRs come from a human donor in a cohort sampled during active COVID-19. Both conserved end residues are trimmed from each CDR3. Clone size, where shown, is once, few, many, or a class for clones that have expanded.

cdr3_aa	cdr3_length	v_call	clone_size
ASSIQGPYEQY	11	TRBV19	.
ASSLGAGDTQY	11	TRBV12-3/TRBV12-4	.
ASSLAVGGNTGELF	14	TRBV5-4	.
ASSLAGSSNQPQH	13	TRBV28	.
ASSLEAEKLF	10	TRBV11-2	.
ASSVEAGAVDTQY	13	TRBV9	.
ASSPGGGTITNEKLF	15	TRBV23-1	.
ATSSRLDLREQY	12	TRBV15	few
ASSGPYNSPLH	11	TRBV6-5	.
ASSLDSYNEQF	11	TRBV7-9	.
SALGGYEQY	9	TRBV20-1	few
SASGGRFDTGELF	13	TRBV20-1	.
ASSSSGGEREQF	12	TRBV5-1	once
ASSTEIGGGQPQH	13	TRBV19	few
ASRRGEGASEAF	12	TRBV6-5	.
ASSQGTYNEQF	11	TRBV28	once
ASSLPGGGYYGYT	13	TRBV28	.
ASSQDRGSGANVLT	14	TRBV4-1	.
ASSPRRRSSAGELF	14	TRBV11-1	.
ASSNNRNNSPLH	12	TRBV19	.
ASSYDDKSEKLF	12	TRBV6-5	.
ASSWDRVTDTQY	12	TRBV5-1	.
ASSPDSNYGYT	11	TRBV5-1	few
ASSQSRAGKGELF	13	TRBV25-1	.
ASSRGQGLRETQY	13	TRBV7-9	.
ATRDRSYEQY	10	TRBV6-5	.
SVEDWKRGVHPDTQY	15	TRBV29-1	.
ASSFTDRVRSPLH	13	TRBV5-1	.
ASSPPLEGQGRHEQY	15	TRBV9	once
ASSLAPDEKLF	11	TRBV7-2	.
ASSLGDRTNTEAF	13	TRBV7-9	.
ASSDHRQTNYGYT	13	TRBV6-1	.
ASSLLYRTSGGASTDTQY	18	TRBV7-8	.
ASSIGVAGGRTDTQY	15	TRBV19	.
ASSLDGTEFYEQY	13	TRBV5-1	.
ASSPARMNTEAF	12	TRBV6-5	.
ASSARVETQY	10	TRBV12-3/TRBV12-4	.
ASSRSGGSTDTQY	13	TRBV11-2	.
ASSLRMTGGGYT	12	TRBV3-1/TRBV3-2	.
ASSKGQIASEAF	12	TRBV7-9	few
ASRGGGARTQY	11	TRBV7-2	few
ASSLRGGGNQPQH	13	TRBV28	.
SVEGQGGGEQY	11	TRBV29-1	.
ASRVRASGGAAYEQY	15	TRBV28	.
ASRALAGGSYNEQF	14	TRBV5-1	.
ASSRGMITATEAF	13	TRBV6-5	.
ASRLSDFQETQY	12	TRBV28	.
ASSSRDRSTDTQY	13	TRBV5-1	.
ASSEYRANYGYT	12	TRBV2	.
ASSLTGGPDTQY	12	TRBV7-3	.
ASSLGFSSGLGTDTQY	16	TRBV7-9	.
ASSQDRGRKGNTIY	14	TRBV7-2	.
ASSPRREETQY	11	TRBV18	.
ASSERTSGAYEQY	13	TRBV6-1	.
ASSSYRDKDYEKLF	14	TRBV27	.
ASRTGGGTEAF	11	TRBV5-1	.
ASSRGGGGPEAF	12	TRBV18	.
ASSPAQSGTGELF	13	TRBV19	.